The 5 T cell receptor beta chains presented below share a single source sample, sequenced in a study of Ad26.COV2.S vaccination and SARS-CoV-2 variants. Measured with immunoSEQ multiplex PCR; TCRdb has only the in-frame clones, and not every one. The repertoire holds under 550,000 clones, with more than 75% as singletons. Treatment indicated: about 20 received Ad26.COV2.S at low or high dose, single or two shots; 5 received placebo; per-sample allocation not given. Repertoires come from day 63 after the first vaccine or placebo injection. The sample in question was peripheral blood, obtained in a trial of Ad26.COV2.S vaccine versus placebo. Every receptor here comes from a person aged 18-65 years who received the Ad26.COV2.S COVID-19 vaccine or a placebo.

The rearrangement joins TRBV5-6 to TRBJ2-7; D is uncertain. The length of the CDR3 is 14 residues. Germline loops: CDR1 SGHDT, CDR2 YYEEEE. V gave up 2 bases and J gave up 4 bases, with 13 bases separating them. This CDR3 is CASSLGAIYYEQYF. The CDR3 DNA sequence: TGTGCCAGCAGCTTAGGAGCAATCTATTACGAGCAGTACTTC.

The chain joins TRBV7-2 to TRBJ2-7; TRBD2 agrees at 13 bases. The CDR3 has 15 amino acids. The V gene's germline CDR1 is SGHTA and CDR2 FQGNSA. Trimming removed 6 bases from V and 4 bases from J; junction bases left unmatched: 6. CDR3 residues: CASRLRLAGGYEQYF. DNA for the CDR3: TGTGCCAGCAGACTTAGACTAGCGGGGGGTTACGAGCAGTACTTC.

A single count supports this clone. The rearrangement uses TRBV7-6 and TRBJ2-1; either TRBD1 or TRBD2 may fit D (5 bases each). Germline loops: CDR1 SGHVS, CDR2 FNYEAQ. V gave up 5 bases and J gave up 6 bases, with 11 bases separating them. CDR3 length equals 13 residues. The CDR3: CASSIHGGNEQFF. The CDR3 bases are TGTGCCAGCAGCATACATGGGGGCAATGAGCAGTTCTTC.

The chain carries TRBV28 and TRBJ2-4; D possibly matches TRBD1 or TRBD2 (6 bases each). The CDR3 is made up of 15 amino acids. Trimming left V 3 bases short and J 7 bases short, with 16 bases between. Germline values: CDR1 MDHEN, CDR2 SYDVKM. CDR3 protein: CASSFRGTSANIQYF. Written as DNA, the CDR3 is TGTGCCAGCAGTTTTAGGGGGACTTCAGCTAACATTCAGTACTTC.

This clone was observed a handful of times. The V and J genes are TRBV4-3 and TRBJ1-6; D is undetermined. Trimming took 1 base from V and 3 from J, leaving 7 bases between them. The germline V gene encodes CDR1 LGHNA and CDR2 YSLEER. CDR3 length equals 15 residues. CDR3 sequence (DNA): TGCGCCAGCAGCCAAGTCTGGAGCTATAATTCACCCCTCCACTTT. As protein: CASSQVWSYNSPLHF.